Following are 28 T cell receptor beta chains from one sample sequenced in a study of OX40 agonist ivuxolimab in advanced cancers. Data came from immunoSEQ multiplex PCR; TCRdb stores just in-frame clones and leaves some out. The table records tens of thousands of clones, about 91% of them present only once. The sequencing here drew on CD4+ or CD8+ T cells sorted from blood, taken in a trial of the OX40 agonist ivuxolimab. These receptor sequences come from an adult with an advanced solid tumor such as melanoma, head and neck, liver or kidney cancer.

The gene calls are TRBV6-5 and TRBJ1-5; D uncertain. V lost 0 bases and J 3 bases, leaving 9 bases between the germline ends. CDR3 length equals 15 residues. Per germline, CDR1 MNHEY and CDR2 SVGAGI. In DNA form, the CDR3 reads TGTGCCAGCAGTTACTCGAGTGTCAACAATCAGCCCCAGCATTTT. Amino acid sequence: CASSYSSVNNQPQHF.

CDR3 protein: CASSEEIPYEQYF. CDR3 bases: TGTGCCAGCAGTGAGGAGATACCCTACGAGCAGTACTTC. The chain carries TRBV28 and TRBJ2-7; D ambiguous. The V and J ends lost 5 bases and 2 bases respectively, with 10 bases between them. The CDR3 runs 13 residues. Germline CDR1 reads MDHEN; CDR2 reads SYDVKM.

The rearrangement uses TRBV5-1 and TRBJ1-1; perhaps TRBD1 as D (5 bases). This CDR3 is 14 amino acids long. Germline lookup yields CDR1 SGHRS and CDR2 YFSETQ. V shed 3 bases and J shed 0 bases, with 9 bases lying between them. The chain's CDR3 is CASSSTGMNTEAFF. CDR3 in DNA: TGCGCCAGCAGCTCCACAGGCATGAACACTGAAGCTTTCTTT.

The chain is built from TRBV16 and TRBJ2-7, with 9 bases matching TRBD1. Germline CDR1 reads KGHSY; CDR2 reads FQNENV. With 3 bases clipped from V and 5 bases from J, the junction kept 8 bases outside the gene matches. The CDR3 consists of 15 residues. CDR3 DNA: TGTGCCAGCAGCCAGATGGAACAGGGGGCGAACGAGCAGTACTTC. Translating gives CASSQMEQGANEQYF.

The rearrangement links TRBV23-1 to TRBJ2-1, with TRBD1 as a possible D gene (5 bases). TRBV23-1 is filed as an ORF, its function uncertain. V was trimmed by 5 bases and J by 6 bases, leaving 8 bases between them. This CDR3 has 12 amino acids. The CDR3 nucleotides are TGCGCCAGCAGTTCTACAGGCAATGAGCAGTTCTTC. Amino acid sequence: CASSSTGNEQFF.

V and J are TRBV7-9 and TRBJ1-2, with TRBD1 as a possible D gene (5 bases). The V gene lost 5 bases and the J gene lost 5 bases, with 12 bases spanning the gap. The CDR3 extends over 13 amino acids. Germline assignment: CDR1 SEHNR and CDR2 FQNEAQ (reference sequence). The CDR3 nucleotides are TGTGCCAGCAGCCACACAGGCCTATATGGCTACACCTTC. Residues: CASSHTGLYGYTF.

The CDR3 sequence: CSVDVRGMNTEAFF. The DNA for the CDR3 is TGCAGCGTTGACGTACGGGGAATGAACACTGAAGCTTTCTTT. V usage is TRBV29-1 and J usage is TRBJ1-1; D is unclear. CDR1 and CDR2 from the germline V gene are SQVTM and ANQGSEA. V dropped 3 bases and J dropped 0 bases, with 11 bases sitting between them. CDR3 length: 14 amino acids.

CDR3 sequence: CASSPSGRNSYEQYF. CDR3 coding DNA: TGTGCCAGCTCACCTTCGGGACGGAACTCCTACGAGCAGTACTTC. This chain joins TRBV18 and TRBJ2-7; D is perhaps TRBD1 or TRBD2 (5 bases each). The CDR3 contains 15 residues. Looked up from germline, CDR1 is KGHSH and CDR2 is LQKENI. Trimming removed 3 bases from V and 0 bases from J, with 12 bases in between.

The J gene is TRBJ2-5, the V gene TRBV10-2; 8 bases agree with TRBD2. The germline V gene has CDR1 WSHSY and CDR2 SAAADI. CDR3 size: 12 residues. V was pared by 6 bases and J by 6 bases, with 3 bases of the junction left unmatched. This CDR3 is CASRGLAKTQYF. The CDR3 bases are TGCGCCAGCAGAGGACTAGCCAAGACCCAGTACTTC.

V gene TRBV5-4 combines with J gene TRBJ2-5; TRBD1 aligns across 7 bases. The CDR3 runs to 14 residues. Germline lookup yields CDR1 SGHNT and CDR2 YYREEE (reference sequence). V gave up 4 bases and J gave up 5 bases; unmatched junction bases: 8. The CDR3 is CASSPRSRGETQYF. The CDR3 DNA sequence: TGTGCCAGCAGCCCCCGTTCCAGGGGGGAGACCCAGTACTTC.

This chain links TRBV6-6 with TRBJ2-1; 7 bases are shared with TRBD2. The CDR3 has 14 residues. V lost 5 bases to trimming and J lost 5 bases; unmatched junction nucleotides: 6. Germline assignment: CDR1 MNHNY and CDR2 SVGAGI (reference sequence). The CDR3 bases are TGTGCCAGCAGTAGTGGGAGGGCCCACAATGAGCAGTTCTTC. Protein product: CASSSGRAHNEQFF.

The J gene is TRBJ2-7, the V gene TRBV4-1; 7 bases fit TRBD2. CDR3 length: 15 amino acids. Trimming at V came to 3 bases and at J to 3 bases, leaving 8 bases not matched to a gene. Germline V gives CDR1 MGHRA, CDR2 YSYEKL. The CDR3 sequence: CASSHGLAGVYEQYF. CDR3 in DNA: TGCGCCAGCAGCCATGGACTCGCGGGAGTCTACGAGCAGTACTTC.

The gene calls are TRBV6-1 and TRBJ2-7, with unresolved D. In germline, CDR1 is MNHNS, CDR2 SASEGT. CDR3 length: 12 residues. The V end was cut by 4 bases, the J end by 2 bases, with 6 bases between. CDR3 coding DNA: TGTGCCAGCAGTGCGCTGGCCTACGAGCAGTACTTC. Its translation is CASSALAYEQYF.

The chain is built from TRBV9 and TRBJ2-2, with TRBD2 matching 13 bases. The V and J ends lost 6 bases and 6 bases, in that order; junction bases with no gene match: 5. The CDR3 runs 15 residues. In germline, CDR1 is SGDLS, CDR2 YYNGEE. CDR3 sequence (DNA): TGTGCCAGCAACCCCGGACTAGCGGGAGCCGGGGAGCTGTTTTTT. It yields the protein CASNPGLAGAGELFF.

Here the CDR3 reads CASRIQGGAGYTF. As DNA, the CDR3 is TGTGCCAGCAGGATACAGGGGGGGGCTGGCTACACCTTC. The chain employs TRBV7-2 and TRBJ1-2; 8 bases align to TRBD1. V was clipped by 6 bases and J by 7 bases; unmatched bases: 7. The V gene's germline CDR1 is SGHTA and CDR2 FQGNSA. The CDR3 is 13 residues long.

There are a few counts of this clone. CDR3 region: CASSLRGKIPYEQYF. CDR3 DNA sequence: TGTGCCAGCAGCTTAAGGGGCAAAATACCCTACGAGCAGTACTTC. The chain uses TRBV28 and TRBJ2-7; TRBD1 might be the D (5 bases). V gave up 6 bases and J gave up 2 bases, with 17 bases separating them. Germline lookup yields CDR1 MDHEN and CDR2 SYDVKM. This CDR3 contains 15 residues. The full variable domain, with the rest looked up from reference TRBV28 and TRBJ2-7, is DVKVTQSSRYLVKRTGEKVFLECVQDMDHENMFWYRQDPGLGLRLIYFSYDVKMKEKGDIPEGYSVSREKKERFSLILESASTNQTSMYLCASSLRGKIPYEQYFGPGTRLTVT.

This clone has just one count. The chain links TRBV19 to TRBJ1-2, with D tentatively TRBD1 (5 bases). Per germline, CDR1 LNHDA and CDR2 SQIVND (reference sequence). V lost 6 bases to trimming and J lost 4 bases, with 6 bases between them. The CDR3 extends over 11 amino acids. The CDR3 sequence: CASRQGYGYTF. The CDR3 region has the DNA TGTGCCAGTAGGCAGGGCTATGGCTACACCTTC.

The chain joins TRBV15 to TRBJ2-3; the match to TRBD1 covers 11 bases. V lost 5 bases to trimming and J lost 4 bases; unmatched junction nucleotides: 2. Germline CDR1 reads LNHNV; CDR2 reads YYDKDF (reference sequence). CDR3 length equals 14 residues. CDR3 sequence: CATSEGQGADTQYF. In nucleotides, the CDR3 is TGTGCCACCAGCGAGGGACAGGGGGCAGATACGCAGTATTTT.

The chain has TRBV5-5 and TRBJ2-3, with D unclear. Germline CDR1 SGHKS, CDR2 YYEKEE (reference sequence). The CDR3 extends over 14 amino acids. V lost 4 bases to trimming and J lost 1 base, with 10 bases between them. The CDR3 nucleotides read TGTGCCAGCAGCGGTTGGATAGGCACAGATACGCAGTATTTT. This sequence encodes CASSGWIGTDTQYF. The entire variable domain, with the rest obtained from reference TRBV5-5 and TRBJ2-3, is as follows: DAGVTQSPTHLIKTRGQQVTLRCSPISGHKSVSWYQQVLGQGPQFIFQYYEKEERGRGNFPDRFSARQFPNYSSELNVNALLLGDSALYLCASSGWIGTDTQYFGPGTRLTVL.

The DNA for the CDR3 is TGTGCCAGCAGCCAAGATATTCTAGCCGAAGCCTACGAGCAGTACTTC. Translated: CASSQDILAEAYEQYF. V gene TRBV4-2 combines with J gene TRBJ2-7, with a tentative D call TRBD2 (5 bases). The V end lost 0 bases, the J end lost 2 bases, and 14 bases lay between the germline ends. CDR1 and CDR2 from the germline V gene are LGHNA and YNFKEQ. This CDR3 has 16 amino acids.

The CDR3 coding sequence is TGTGCCAGCAGTGATCGACAGATAGGCACCGGGGAGCTGTTTTTT. This encodes CASSDRQIGTGELFF. The chain has TRBV25-1 and TRBJ2-2; tentatively, D is TRBD1 (5 bases). From germline, CDR1 is MGHDK and CDR2 SYGVNS. This CDR3 region has 15 residues. V was clipped by 3 bases and J by 4 bases, with 12 bases between them.

J is TRBJ2-5 and V is TRBV7-9; 8 bases fit TRBD1. The CDR3 is 15 residues long. Germline CDR1 and CDR2: SEHNR and FQNEAQ (reference sequence). V lost 5 bases to trimming and J lost 2 bases; unmatched junction nucleotides: 7. The CDR3 DNA sequence: TGTGCCAGCAGCAAGTGGACAGGGACACAAGAGACCCAGTACTTC. It yields the protein CASSKWTGTQETQYF.

The V call is TRBV10-3, the J call TRBJ2-7; TRBD1 aligns across 8 bases. There are 15 residues in the CDR3. Germline V lookup: CDR1 ENHRY, CDR2 SYGVKD. V was pared by 0 bases and J by 12 bases, with 13 bases of the junction left unmatched. CDR3 nucleotide sequence: TGTGCCATCAGTGAGTCGAGTCTAGCGCCACAGGGGGGGTACTTC. Its translation is CAISESSLAPQGGYF.

The V and J genes are TRBV14 and TRBJ2-5; 11 nucleotides align to TRBD2. Per the germline V gene, CDR1 is SGHDN and CDR2 is FVKESK. With V trimmed by 5 bases and J by 2 bases, 4 bases remained unmatched. This CDR3 comprises 15 residues. CDR3 protein: CASSVVAGGQETQYF. The CDR3 nucleotides read TGTGCCAGCAGCGTCGTAGCGGGAGGGCAAGAGACCCAGTACTTC.

The chain is built from TRBV11-2 and TRBJ2-7; 8 positions agree with TRBD2. The CDR3 consists of 15 residues. Trimming removed 5 bases from V and 2 bases from J; junction bases left unmatched: 8. Germline CDR1 and CDR2: SGHAT and FQNNGV. CDR3 sequence reads: CASSPGGGRPYEQYF. The CDR3 region has the DNA TGTGCCAGCAGCCCTGGCGGGGGGCGTCCCTACGAGCAGTACTTC. Based on the CDR3 plus reference TRBV11-2 and TRBJ2-7, the full variable domain is EAGVAQSPRYKIIEKRQSVAFWCNPISGHATLYWYQQILGQGPKLLIQFQNNGVVDDSQLPKDRFSAERLKGVDSTLKIQPAKLEDSAVYLCASSPGGGRPYEQYFGPGTRLTVT.

The V call is TRBV28, the J call TRBJ2-3; no definite D call. With 6 bases removed from V and 3 bases from J, the gap between germline ends came to 16 bases. The CDR3 sequence is 15 residues long. Germline V CDR1 and CDR2: MDHEN, SYDVKM. The CDR3 loop reads CASSSKTATTDTQYF. The CDR3 nucleotides are TGTGCCAGCAGCTCCAAGACGGCGACGACAGATACGCAGTATTTT.

The V and J genes are TRBV5-1 and TRBJ2-1, with D maybe TRBD2 (5 bases). Trimming shortened V by 4 bases and J by 8 bases, and 10 bases separated the two germline ends. Germline V CDR1 and CDR2: SGHRS, YFSETQ. The CDR3 contains 12 residues. CDR3 region: CASSPTTHEQFF. The DNA of the CDR3 is TGCGCCAGCAGCCCGACTACGCATGAGCAGTTCTTC.

This clone has a handful of counts. The CDR3 nucleotides read TGTGCCAGCAGTTACTCGGCAGTAAATGAAAAACTGTTTTTT. It yields the protein CASSYSAVNEKLFF. V is TRBV6-5 and J is TRBJ1-4, with unresolved D. Trimming cost V 0 bases and J 5 bases, with 7 bases left between them. The CDR3 covers 14 residues. CDR1 is MNHEY and CDR2 is SVGAGI in the germline V gene.